What follows describes a single TCR beta chain. These data belong to a study of blood T cell repertoires in COVID-19. Study overall: Material from acute and convalescent COVID-19 was sourced from the United States, Italy and Spain. The cDNA or gDNA used as material had been derived from T cells, B-cell-depleted T cells, or PBMCs.

Original methodology: Reference gene primer amplification in the assay estimated nucleated cell counts. Profiled with immunoSEQ multiplex PCR; TCRdb holds only in-frame clones, not every one. D and trimming were read from the DNA, whereas the V and J calls and clone size are those reported in that table. The sample yields about 170,000 clones, 65% to 85% seen once. The clonotype originates from a man between 65 and 85 years old with active or convalescent COVID-19. Sequencing was carried out using peripheral blood.

The CDR3, as DNA: TGTGCCAGCAGTTCCCCAGCGGGAGGGCGGAGCACAGATACGCAGTATTTT. Protein product: CASSSPAGGRSTDTQYF. The rearrangement joins TRBV28 to TRBJ2-3, with TRBD2 matching 10 bases. CDR1 is MDHEN and CDR2 is SYDVKM in the germline V gene. V lost 4 bases to trimming and J lost 0 bases; unmatched junction nucleotides: 7. The CDR3 runs to 17 residues.